These 5 T cell receptor beta chains came from one sample sequenced in a study of tumor and adjacent non-tumor tissue in lung cancer. TCRbeta libraries were built with three rounds of nested PCR, modified from ARM-PCR. TCRdb reprocessed the multiplex PCR reads with MiXCR, giving one entry per CDR3 protein. The sample records about 80,000 distinct CDR3 sequences, roughly 80% being singletons. RNA was extracted from bulk tissue without any cell sorting. This non-tumor lung sample came from over 3 cm beyond the tumor edge. The material sequenced was distant non-tumor lung tissue. Receptors were obtained from a man aged 60 to 69 with non-small cell lung cancer.

Concerning this clonotype: The germline gene is not matched at one end of the junction; a read error may be the cause. V is TRBV20-1 and J is TRBJ2-5; 9 positions match TRBD2. The CDR3 has 14 amino acids. Germline lookup yields CDR1 DFQATT and CDR2 SNEGSKA (reference sequence). The CDR3 bases are TGCAGTGCTAGAGAAAATTTAGCGGGAGAGACCCTGTACTTC. It specifies CSARENLAGETLYF.

As regards this clonotype: This likely comes from a read error, as the CDR3 has no conserved phenylalanine or tryptophan at its end. The chain links TRBV7-9 to TRBJ1-1; tentatively, D is TRBD1 (6 bases). This CDR3 has 13 amino acids. Germline assignment: CDR1 SEHNR and CDR2 FQNEAQ (reference sequence). The V end was cut by 5 bases, the J end by 6 bases, with 13 bases between. The CDR3 sequence: CASSLTDSPEAFL. The CDR3 nucleotides are TGTGCCAGCAGCCTCACGGACAGCCCTGAAGCTTTCCTT.

This chain uses TRBV11-2 with TRBJ1-1; D ambiguous. The germline V gene encodes CDR1 SGHAT and CDR2 FQNNGV. The CDR3 runs 13 residues. V was pared by 11 bases and J by 5 bases, with 18 bases between. CDR3 DNA: TGTGCCCAGCTTAGTCGGGAGGGTACTGAAGCTTTCTTT. Translating it yields CAQLSREGTEAFF.

On this clonotype: Possible read error: a much larger clone is one base away. The chain couples TRBV20-1 to TRBJ1-2; D is unresolved. This CDR3 comprises 13 residues. Between the trimmed V and J ends, which lost 8 bases and 2 bases, there was a span of 15 bases. CDR1 and CDR2 (germline): DFQATT, SNEGSKA (reference sequence). Here the CDR3 reads CSFLQGRNYGYTF. In DNA form, the CDR3 reads TGCAGTTTCCTACAAGGACGGAACTATGGCTACACCTTC.

Of note for this clonotype: The junction differs from germline at one of its ends, possibly a read error. The chain recombines TRBV6-6 with TRBJ1-6, with 8 bases that match TRBD1. The length of the CDR3 is 15 residues. CDR1 and CDR2 (germline): MNHNY, SVGAGI (reference sequence). The CDR3 coding sequence is TGTGCCAGCAGTTACCGGACAGGGTTCAATTCACCCATCCACTTT. Translation gives CASSYRTGFNSPIHF.